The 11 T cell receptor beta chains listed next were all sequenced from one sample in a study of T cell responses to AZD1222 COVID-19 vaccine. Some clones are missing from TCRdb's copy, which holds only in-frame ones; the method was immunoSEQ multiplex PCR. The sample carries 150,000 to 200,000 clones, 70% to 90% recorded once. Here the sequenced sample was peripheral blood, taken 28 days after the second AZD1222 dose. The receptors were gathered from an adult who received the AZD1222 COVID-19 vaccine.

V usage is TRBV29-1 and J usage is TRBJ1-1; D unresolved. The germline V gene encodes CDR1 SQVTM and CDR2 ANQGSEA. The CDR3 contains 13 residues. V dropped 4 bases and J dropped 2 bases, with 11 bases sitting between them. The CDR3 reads CSVVAPINTEAFF. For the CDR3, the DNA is TGCAGCGTTGTCGCACCGATCAACACTGAAGCTTTCTTT.

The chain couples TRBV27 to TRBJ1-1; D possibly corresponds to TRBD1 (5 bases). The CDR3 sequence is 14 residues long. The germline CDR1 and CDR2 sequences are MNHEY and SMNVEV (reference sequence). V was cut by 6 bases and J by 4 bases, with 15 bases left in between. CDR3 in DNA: TGTGCCAGCAGCTCCGGGCAAGGGGCCACTGAAGCTTTCTTT. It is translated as CASSSGQGATEAFF.

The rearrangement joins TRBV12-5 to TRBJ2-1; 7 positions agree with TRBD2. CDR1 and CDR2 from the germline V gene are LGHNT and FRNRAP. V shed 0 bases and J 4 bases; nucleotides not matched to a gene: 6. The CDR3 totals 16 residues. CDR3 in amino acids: CASGLVQASGYNEQFF. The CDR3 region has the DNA TGTGCTAGTGGTTTGGTACAGGCTAGCGGATACAATGAGCAGTTCTTC.

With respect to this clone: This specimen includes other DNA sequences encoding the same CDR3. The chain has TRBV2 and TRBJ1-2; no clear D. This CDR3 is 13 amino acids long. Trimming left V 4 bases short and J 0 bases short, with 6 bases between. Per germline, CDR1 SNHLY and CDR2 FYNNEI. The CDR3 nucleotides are TGTGCCAGCAGTGTGGGGACTAACTATGGCTACACCTTC. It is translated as CASSVGTNYGYTF. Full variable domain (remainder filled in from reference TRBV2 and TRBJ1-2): EPEVTQTPSHQVTQMGQEVILRCVPISNHLYFYWYRQILGQKVEFLVSFYNNEISEKSEIFDDQFSVERPDGSNFTLKIRSTKLEDSAMYFCASSVGTNYGYTFGSGTRLTVV.

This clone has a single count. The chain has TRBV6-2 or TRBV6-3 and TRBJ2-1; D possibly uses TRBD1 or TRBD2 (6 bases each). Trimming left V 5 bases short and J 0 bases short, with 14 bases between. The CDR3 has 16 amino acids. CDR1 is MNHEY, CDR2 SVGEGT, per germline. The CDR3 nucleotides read TGTGCCAGCAGTCCCGGAGGGGGGAGCTCCTACAATGAGCAGTTCTTC. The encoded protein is CASSPGGGSSYNEQFF.

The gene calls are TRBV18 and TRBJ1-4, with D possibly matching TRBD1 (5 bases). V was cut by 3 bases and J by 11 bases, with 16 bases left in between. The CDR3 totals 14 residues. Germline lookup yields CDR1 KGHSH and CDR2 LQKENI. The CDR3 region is CASSPGTGDGKLFF. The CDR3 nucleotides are TGTGCCAGCTCACCGGGGACGGGTGACGGGAAACTGTTTTTT.

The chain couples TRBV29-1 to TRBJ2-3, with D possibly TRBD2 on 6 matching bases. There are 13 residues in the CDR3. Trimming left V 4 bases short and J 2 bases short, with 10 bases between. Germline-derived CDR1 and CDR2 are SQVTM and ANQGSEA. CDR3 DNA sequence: TGCAGCGTTGGCGGGATCAACACAGATACGCAGTATTTT. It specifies CSVGGINTDTQYF.

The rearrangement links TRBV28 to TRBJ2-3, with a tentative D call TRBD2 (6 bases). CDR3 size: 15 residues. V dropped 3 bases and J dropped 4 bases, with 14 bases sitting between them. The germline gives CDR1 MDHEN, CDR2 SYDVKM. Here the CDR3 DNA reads TGTGCCAGCAGTTTCCACGGGAGTGTCGCAGATACGCAGTATTTT. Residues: CASSFHGSVADTQYF.

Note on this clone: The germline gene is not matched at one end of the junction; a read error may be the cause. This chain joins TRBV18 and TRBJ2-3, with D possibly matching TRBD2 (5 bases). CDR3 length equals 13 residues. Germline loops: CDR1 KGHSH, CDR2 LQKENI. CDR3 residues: CASTPIATDTQYF. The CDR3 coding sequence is TGTGCCAGCACACCCATAGCGACAGATACGCAGTATTTT.

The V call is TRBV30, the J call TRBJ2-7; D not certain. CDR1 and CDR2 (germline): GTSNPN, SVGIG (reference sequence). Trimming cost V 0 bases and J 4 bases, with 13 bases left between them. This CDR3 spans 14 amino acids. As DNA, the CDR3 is TGTGCCTGGAGTGTACCTGAGGATAAATACGAGCAGTACTTC. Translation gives CAWSVPEDKYEQYF.

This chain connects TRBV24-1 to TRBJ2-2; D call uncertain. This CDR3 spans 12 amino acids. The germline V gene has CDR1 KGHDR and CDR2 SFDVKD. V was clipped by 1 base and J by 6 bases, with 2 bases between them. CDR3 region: CATSDLAGELFF. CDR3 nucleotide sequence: TGTGCCACCAGTGATTTAGCCGGGGAGCTGTTTTTT.